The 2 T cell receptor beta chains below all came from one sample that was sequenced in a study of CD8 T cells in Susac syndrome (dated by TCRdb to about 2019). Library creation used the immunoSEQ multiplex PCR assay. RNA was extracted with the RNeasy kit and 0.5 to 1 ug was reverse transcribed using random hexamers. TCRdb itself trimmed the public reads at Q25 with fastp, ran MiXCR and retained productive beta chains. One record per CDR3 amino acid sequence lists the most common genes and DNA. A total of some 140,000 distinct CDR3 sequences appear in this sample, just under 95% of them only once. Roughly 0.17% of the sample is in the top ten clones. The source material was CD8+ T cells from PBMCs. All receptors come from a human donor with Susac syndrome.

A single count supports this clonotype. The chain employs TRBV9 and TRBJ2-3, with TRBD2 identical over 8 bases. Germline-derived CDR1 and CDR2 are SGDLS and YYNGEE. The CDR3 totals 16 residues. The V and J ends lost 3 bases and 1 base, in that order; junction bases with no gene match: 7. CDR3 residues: CASSGRAGVGTDTQYF. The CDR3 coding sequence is TGTGCCAGCAGCGGCCGAGCGGGAGTTGGCACAGATACGCAGTATTTT.

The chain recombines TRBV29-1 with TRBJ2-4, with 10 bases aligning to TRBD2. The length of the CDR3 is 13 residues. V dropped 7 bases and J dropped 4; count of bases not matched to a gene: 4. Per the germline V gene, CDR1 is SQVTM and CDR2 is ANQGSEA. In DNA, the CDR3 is TGCAGCGCTGAGCGGGAGGGTAAAAACATTCAGTACTTC. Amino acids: CSAEREGKNIQYF. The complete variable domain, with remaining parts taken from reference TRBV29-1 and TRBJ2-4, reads SAVISQKPSRDICQRGTSLTIQCQVDSQVTMMFWYRQQPGQSLTLIATANQGSEATYESGFVIDKFPISRPNLTFSTLTVSNMSPEDSSIYLCSAEREGKNIQYFGAGTRLSVL.